This is a list of T cell receptor beta chains from one sample in a study of CD8+CD57+ T cells in acquired aplastic anemia. MiXCR, applied by TCRdb to the reads, yields one record per CDR3 protein. The data hold approximately 270,000 distinct CDR3 sequences, with around three fifths observed a single time. Source material: sorted CD4+, CD8+, or CD8+CD57+ T cells (not recorded which) from PBMCs. The receptors were sampled from a human donor with severe aplastic anemia or a healthy control (not recorded which). Each CDR3 is given with its conserved first and last residue. D genes are given only for firm matches. Rows may omit the clone size; those that give it use once, few, many or a size class.

D,size,V,J,DNA,CDR3
TRBD1,many,TRBV20-1,TRBJ2-7,TGCAGTGCCCCAAAGACAGGGGCCGCGGCCCACGAGCAGTACTTC,CSAPKTGAAAHEQYF
NA,NA,TRBV7-8,TRBJ1-1,TGTGACAGCAGCTCGCAAAACACTGAAGCCTTCTTT,CDSSSQNTEAFF
NA,NA,TRBV7-3,TRBJ2-5,TGTGCCAGCAGCTTAACTCAGGCAGGTAGAGAGACCCAGTACTTC,CASSLTQAGRETQYF
NA,few,TRBV10-3,TRBJ1-2,TGTGCCATCAGTGAAACAGCCTTAAACTATGGCTACACCTTC,CAISETALNYGYTF
NA,NA,TRBV3-1,TRBJ2-2,TGTGCCAGCAGCCAATCTCGGCGACTCACCACCGGGGAGCTGTTTTTT,CASSQSRRLTTGELFF
TRBD2,many,TRBV7-2,TRBJ2-3,TGTGCCAGCAGCTTCGGTGTGATAGCGGGGTTTACAGATACGCAGTATTTT,CASSFGVIAGFTDTQYF
NA,NA,TRBV2,TRBJ2-2,TGTGCCAGTCGGTTTAGGGGGAACACCGGGGAGCTGTTTTTT,CASRFRGNTGELFF
NA,NA,TRBV10-1,TRBJ2-5,TGCGCCAGCAGTGAGGCAGGACGTGAGGAGACCCAGTACTTC,CASSEAGREETQYF
NA,NA,TRBV3-1,TRBJ2-7,TGTGCCAGCAGCATCGCGACCGGGTCCTACGAGCAGTACTTC,CASSIATGSYEQYF
NA,many,TRBV7-8,TRBJ2-7,TGTGCCAGCAGCTTAGACACCTACGAGCAGTACTTC,CASSLDTYEQYF
TRBD2,NA,TRBV2,TRBJ2-3,TGTGCCAGCAGTGAATCGACGAGCGGGGAGACAGATACGCAGTATTTT,CASSESTSGETDTQYF
NA,NA,TRBV29-1,TRBJ2-7,TGCAGCGTTGAGACCGGGACCGCCCAGGACGAGCAGTACTTC,CSVETGTAQDEQYF
NA,many,TRBV4-2,TRBJ2-5,TGTGCCAGCAGCCCCCTAACGGCTACGCAGGAGACCCAGTACTTC,CASSPLTATQETQYF
TRBD2,NA,TRBV20-1,TRBJ2-1,TGCAGTGCTTCCTCGGGACTACTCTACAATGAGCAGTTCTTC,CSASSGLLYNEQFF
NA,few,TRBV20-1,TRBJ2-7,TGCAGTGCTAGCGTGGGTGGTTCGTCCGAGCAGTACTTC,CSASVGGSSEQYF